Shown below are 12 T cell receptor beta chains from a single sample sequenced in a study of CD8+CD57+ T cells in acquired aplastic anemia. For sequencing, patients were chosen who had shown expansion of CD8+CD57+ cells by flow cytometry. Genomic DNA templated the TCR beta VDJ and CDR3 profiling. Each CDR3 protein gets one entry after TCRdb re-called the reads with MiXCR. The table has some 170,000 distinct CDR3 sequences, 55% to 65% seen once. The sequenced sample consisted of sorted CD4+, CD8+, or CD8+CD57+ T cells (not recorded which) from PBMCs. The receptor set was obtained from a human donor with aplastic anemia.

This clonotype was seen a few times. The chain is built from TRBV20-1 and TRBJ2-7; D gene unclear. The CDR3 sequence is 11 residues long. Trimming pared 2 bases from V and 7 bases from J, leaving 9 bases between. Germline CDR1 is DFQATT and CDR2 is SNEGSKA (reference sequence). The CDR3, as DNA: TGCAGTGCTAGATATATGAAAGAGCAGTACTTC. This encodes CSARYMKEQYF.

The table lists this clonotype with many counts. The J gene is TRBJ2-5, the V gene TRBV29-1, with D hard to call. The CDR3 consists of 12 residues. Germline-derived CDR1 and CDR2 are SQVTM and ANQGSEA. Trimming removed 4 bases from V and 3 bases from J, with 9 bases in between. As DNA, the CDR3 is TGCAGCGTTGTAGGGCAGGAAGAGACCCAGTACTTC. Encoded protein: CSVVGQEETQYF.

V usage is TRBV12-3 or TRBV12-4 and J usage is TRBJ1-2; D possibly corresponds to TRBD1 (5 bases). V lost 5 bases and J lost 5, with 9 bases in between. The CDR3 totals 12 residues. The DNA for the CDR3 is TGTGCCAGCAGTCCCCGACAGTATGGCTACACCTTC. Protein sequence: CASSPRQYGYTF.

The chain links TRBV10-3 to TRBJ2-1; D perhaps matches TRBD1 (6 bases). Germline V gene sequence: CDR1 ENHRY, CDR2 SYGVKD. The V end was cut by 10 bases, the J end by 7 bases, with 17 bases between. This CDR3 contains 13 residues. The CDR3 nucleotides read TGTGCCACCACAGCAGGGACATCAAATGAGCAGTTCTTC. This gives the protein CATTAGTSNEQFF.

The chain employs TRBV20-1 and TRBJ2-1; TRBD1 matches at 7 bases. The V segment lost 7 bases and the J segment 10 bases; nucleotides outside the gene matches: 16. This CDR3 is 14 amino acids long. CDR1 DFQATT and CDR2 SNEGSKA come from the germline V gene (reference sequence). The CDR3 spells CSVRDSSTRGEQFF. The DNA for the CDR3 is TGCAGTGTCCGGGACAGCTCCACCCGAGGGGAGCAGTTCTTC.

This clonotype has ten or more counts. The rearrangement links TRBV15 to TRBJ2-7; 7 positions agree with TRBD1. Germline V CDR1 and CDR2: LNHNV, YYDKDF (reference sequence). CDR3 size: 15 residues. Losses at the gene ends were 1 base for V and 4 bases for J; bases not matched to a gene: 7. In DNA, the CDR3 is TGTGCCACCAGCAGAGGCCGTGGACAGGCTTACGAGCAGTACTTC. It encodes CATSRGRGQAYEQYF.

The chain uses TRBV7-8 and TRBJ2-7, with TRBD1 matching 8 bases. Germline CDR1 is SGHVS and CDR2 is FQNEAQ. The CDR3 is made up of 13 amino acids. V dropped 9 bases and J dropped 6; count of bases not matched to a gene: 10. CDR3 amino acids: CASTSAQGAEQYF. CDR3 DNA sequence: TGTGCCAGTACAAGCGCGCAGGGGGCCGAGCAGTACTTC.

This clonotype has ten or more counts. The chain links TRBV6-1 to TRBJ2-2; D not resolved. Germline loops: CDR1 MNHNS, CDR2 SASEGT. The V gene lost 5 bases and the J gene lost 5 bases, with 9 bases spanning the gap. The CDR3 is 13 amino acids. The DNA of the CDR3 is TGTGCCAGCAGTAAGAGGTATACCGGGGAGCTGTTTTTT. The encoded protein is CASSKRYTGELFF.

This clonotype has a handful of counts. The V call is TRBV29-1, the J call TRBJ1-1; 10 bases are a match to TRBD1. The junction had 6 bases not matched to a gene; V was cut back by 6 bases and J by 11 bases. The CDR3 length is 11 residues. Germline assignment: CDR1 SQVTM and CDR2 ANQGSEA. CDR3 in DNA: TGCAGCGTCGGTCCGGGACAGGGGGCTTTCTTT. Translation gives CSVGPGQGAFF.

About this clonotype itself: The junction shows a germline mismatch at one end, possibly a read error. The chain carries TRBV11-2 and TRBJ2-5; 7 bases map to TRBD1. Per germline, CDR1 SGHAT and CDR2 FQNNGV. The CDR3 contains 15 residues. The CDR3 region has the DNA TGCGCCAGCAGCCAAGATGGCAGGGGACAGGAGACCCAGTACTTC. Protein product: CASSQDGRGQETQYF. Drawing the rest from reference TRBV11-2 and TRBJ2-5, the complete variable domain is EAGVAQSPRYKIIEKRQSVAFWCNPISGHATLYWYQQILGQGPKLLIQFQNNGVVDDSQLPKDRFSAERLKGVDSTLKIQPAKLEDSAVYLCASSQDGRGQETQYFGPGTRLLVL.

This clonotype occurred many times. The rearrangement uses TRBV9 and TRBJ2-3; TRBD2 agrees at 7 bases. The germline V gene has CDR1 SGDLS and CDR2 YYNGEE. V lost 0 bases, J lost 4 bases, and 11 bases stayed unmatched. The CDR3 contains 17 residues. The DNA for the CDR3 is TGTGCCAGCAGCGTAGGCCTAGCGGTCCAGCCCGCAGATACGCAGTATTTT. Amino acids: CASSVGLAVQPADTQYF.

The chain recombines TRBV29-1 with TRBJ1-6; TRBD1 aligns across 8 bases. The CDR3 length is 15 residues. Germline V gene sequence: CDR1 SQVTM, CDR2 ANQGSEA. Germline trimming cut 7 bases from V and 0 bases from J; bases unmatched to any gene: 5. The CDR3 sequence: CSARTGSSYNSPLHF. CDR3 bases: TGCAGCGCTCGGACAGGGAGCTCCTATAATTCACCCCTCCACTTT.